The 7 T cell receptor beta chains reported below all come from one sample, sequenced in a study of identical twins (dated by TCRdb to about 2016). Receptors were amplified or captured by 5' RACE. Sequencing relied on an Illumina HiSeq 2000. TCRdb reprocessed the public reads (quality trimming at Q25 with fastp, clone calling with MiXCR) and kept in-frame beta chains. Identical CDR3 protein sequences are pooled into one entry, listed with their most common genes and DNA. This sample gives 230,000 or so distinct CDR3 sequences in total; about 8.5% of them show up just once. Jointly, the top ten make up roughly 3.1% of the sample. Separately, the same data were catalogued under a study of yellow fever vaccine responses in identical twins.

Sequencing was carried out using CD8+ T cells sorted from blood. These receptors originate from a woman younger than 35 in good health.

There are a few counts of this clonotype. This chain uses TRBV27 with TRBJ2-5; 10 bases map to TRBD1. This CDR3 spans 17 amino acids. Germline V gives CDR1 MNHEY, CDR2 SMNVEV (reference sequence). With 8 bases clipped from V and 4 bases from J, the junction kept 16 bases outside the gene matches. CDR3 in DNA: TGTGCCAGCTCCCCGTTCCCGGGACAGGGGACGATAGAGACCCAGTACTTC. It is translated as CASSPFPGQGTIETQYF.

The genes are TRBV29-1 and TRBJ2-7; D remains unclear. The CDR3 sequence is 11 residues long. Looked up from germline, CDR1 is SQVTM and CDR2 is ANQGSEA. The CDR3 DNA follows: TGCAGAGTCGGCGGATCCTACGAGCAGTACTTC. It yields the protein CRVGGSYEQYF.

The chain recombines TRBV30 with TRBJ2-7; D is unresolved. The V and J ends lost 0 bases and 7 bases respectively, with 10 bases between them. Germline-derived CDR1 and CDR2 are GTSNPN and SVGIG (reference sequence). The CDR3 loop spans 12 amino acids. The CDR3 sequence: CAWSVKGREQYF. The CDR3 DNA reads TGTGCCTGGAGTGTAAAGGGTCGGGAGCAGTACTTC.

There are many counts of this clonotype. The chain joins TRBV6-2 or TRBV6-3 to TRBJ2-3; 7 bases match TRBD2. Per the germline V gene, CDR1 is MNHEY and CDR2 is SVGEGT. With 5 bases clipped from V and 4 bases from J, the junction kept 6 bases outside the gene matches. The CDR3 totals 14 residues. Written as DNA, the CDR3 is TGTGCCAGCAGTCACGGACTAGAGTCAGATACGCAGTATTTT. Protein product: CASSHGLESDTQYF.

This clonotype was counted only a few times. The chain employs TRBV20-1 and TRBJ2-1; TRBD2 agrees at 8 bases. V shed 4 bases and J 5 bases; nucleotides not matched to a gene: 7. Per germline, CDR1 DFQATT and CDR2 SNEGSKA (reference sequence). This CDR3 is built from 14 residues. The CDR3 protein is CSATGGGNNNEQFF. CDR3 sequence (DNA): TGCAGTGCTACCGGGGGGGGCAATAACAATGAGCAGTTCTTC.

This chain links TRBV7-6 with TRBJ2-1, with 10 positions matching TRBD2. The CDR3 consists of 14 residues. Germline V gene sequence: CDR1 SGHVS, CDR2 FNYEAQ. V gave up 5 bases and J gave up 6 bases; unmatched junction bases: 4. The CDR3 spells CASSQTSGFNEQFF. Written as DNA, the CDR3 is TGTGCCAGCAGCCAGACTAGCGGGTTCAATGAGCAGTTCTTC.

This clonotype was counted a few times. V is TRBV12-3 or TRBV12-4 and J is TRBJ2-2, with a tentative D call TRBD2 (6 bases). V was cut by 4 bases and J by 4 bases, with 13 bases left in between. The CDR3 totals 15 residues. The CDR3 loop reads CASSWLREGTGELFF. For the CDR3, the DNA is TGTGCCAGCAGTTGGTTGCGGGAAGGCACCGGGGAGCTGTTTTTT.